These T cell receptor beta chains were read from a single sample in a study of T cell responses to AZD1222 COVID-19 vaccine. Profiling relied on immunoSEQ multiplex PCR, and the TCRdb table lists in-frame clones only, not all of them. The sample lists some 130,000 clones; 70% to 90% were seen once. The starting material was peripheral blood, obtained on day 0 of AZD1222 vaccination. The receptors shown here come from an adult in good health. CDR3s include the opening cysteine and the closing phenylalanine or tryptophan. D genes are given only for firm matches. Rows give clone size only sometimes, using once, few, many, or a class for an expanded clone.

TGTGCCAGCGGGCTTGGGGGGGGGAGCTACACCTTC,CASGLGGGSYTF,TRBV12-3/TRBV12-4,NA,NA,TRBJ1-2
TGTGCCAGCAGTTACGCACGTGCCTTTACCGAAGAGACCCAGTACTTC,CASSYARAFTEETQYF,TRBV6-7,NA,NA,TRBJ2-5
TGTGCCAGCAGCCCGACAGGGAACACTGAAGCTTTCTTT,CASSPTGNTEAFF,TRBV7-3,once,NA,TRBJ1-1
TGCAGTGCTTTGCAAGGGGATACGCAGTATTTT,CSALQGDTQYF,TRBV20-1,NA,NA,TRBJ2-3
TGTGCCAGCAGCCCAACGTCTTTATCGAACACTGAAGCTTTCTTT,CASSPTSLSNTEAFF,TRBV3-1/TRBV3-2,NA,NA,TRBJ1-1
TGTGCCAGCAGTGTGAGCTCCTACGAGCAGTACTTC,CASSVSSYEQYF,TRBV2,NA,NA,TRBJ2-7
TGTGCCAGCAGCTTGGGACAGGCCCCCTATGGCTACACCTTC,CASSLGQAPYGYTF,TRBV5-6,few,NA,TRBJ1-2
TGTGCCAGCAGCTGGAGGGGGGTTGGGAACGAGCAGTACTTC,CASSWRGVGNEQYF,TRBV11-2,NA,NA,TRBJ2-7
TGTGCCAGCAGCTTGGACGGTAGAAATGAAAAACTGTTTTTT,CASSLDGRNEKLFF,TRBV5-4,NA,NA,TRBJ1-4
TGCAGCGTCGCCCGGGATAACGTCCAGCCCCAGCATTTT,CSVARDNVQPQHF,TRBV29-1,few,NA,TRBJ1-5
TGTGCCAGTAGTCTGGGACAGGGAAAGTATGGCTACACCTTC,CASSLGQGKYGYTF,TRBV19,NA,TRBD1,TRBJ1-2
TGTGCCAGCAGCTTTCCGGGACCGGAATACGAGCAGTACTTC,CASSFPGPEYEQYF,TRBV7-9,NA,NA,TRBJ2-7
TGTGCCAGCAGTACGACACAACAGGGAGGGTTTTATAATTCACCCCTCCACTTT,CASSTTQQGGFYNSPLHF,TRBV28,NA,NA,TRBJ1-6
TGTGCCAGCAGTTCAACAGGTATGAACACTGAAGCTTTCTTT,CASSSTGMNTEAFF,TRBV6-5,NA,NA,TRBJ1-1
TGCAGTGCTCAGACGGTTGAAGCTTTCTTT,CSAQTVEAFF,TRBV20-1,NA,NA,TRBJ1-1
TGTGCCAGCAGTCCCCAACCCAGGGGACAGGGATCATTCTTT,CASSPQPRGQGSFF,TRBV6-2/TRBV6-3,NA,TRBD1,TRBJ1-1
TGTGCCAGTAGTTCAGGGACGCATGGCTACACCTTC,CASSSGTHGYTF,TRBV19,NA,NA,TRBJ1-2
TGCGCCAGCAGCCAAGCTCGACAGGGAAATTCACCCCTCCACTTT,CASSQARQGNSPLHF,TRBV4-3,NA,TRBD1,TRBJ1-6
TGCGCCAGCAGCGGGGACAGGGGGCGCGACACTGAAGCTTTCTTT,CASSGDRGRDTEAFF,TRBV10-2,NA,TRBD1,TRBJ1-1
TGTGCCAGCAGCCCATTCACAGGGATGAGTCAGCCCCAGCATTTT,CASSPFTGMSQPQHF,TRBV6-5,NA,NA,TRBJ1-5
TGTGCCACTGGCCGGACAGGGGACAATCAGCCCCAGCATTTT,CATGRTGDNQPQHF,TRBV28,NA,TRBD1,TRBJ1-5
TGTGCCAGCAGCTTGGGGGAGGGGCTCCGCACCGGGGAGCTGTTTTTT,CASSLGEGLRTGELFF,TRBV5-4,once,TRBD2,TRBJ2-2
TGTGCCAGCAGTACGGGGACAGGGGTCGCCACTTATCAGCCCCAGCATTTT,CASSTGTGVATYQPQHF,TRBV28,NA,TRBD1,TRBJ1-5
TGTGCCAGCATCTCGAACACTGAAGCTTTCTTT,CASISNTEAFF,TRBV28,NA,NA,TRBJ1-1
TGTGCCAGCTCACCCGCACAGGGGAGCTCCTACGAGCAGTACTTC,CASSPAQGSSYEQYF,TRBV18,NA,TRBD1,TRBJ2-7
TGTGCCAGCAGCCCCAGGACGGGGGATGAAAAACTGTTTTTT,CASSPRTGDEKLFF,TRBV4-2,NA,NA,TRBJ1-4
TGTGCCACCAGTGATTCCGAGGACTGGCCAACTAATGAAAAACTGTTTTTT,CATSDSEDWPTNEKLFF,TRBV24-1,NA,NA,TRBJ1-4
TGTGCCAGTAAGCAGAGTAGCTCCTATAATTCACCCCTCCACTTT,CASKQSSSYNSPLHF,TRBV19,NA,NA,TRBJ1-6
TGTGCCAGCAGTTTTCGACCCAGCGGGAGGCTCTACGAGCAGTACTTC,CASSFRPSGRLYEQYF,TRBV27,once,TRBD2,TRBJ2-7
TGTGCCAGCAGCCCACAAGTTTCGGTGAACACTGAAGCTTTCTTT,CASSPQVSVNTEAFF,TRBV9,NA,NA,TRBJ1-1
TGTGCCAGCAGCTTGGAAAACGGGATAAGGACAGATACGCAGTATTTT,CASSLENGIRTDTQYF,TRBV5-6,NA,NA,TRBJ2-3
TGTGCCAGCAGCACCAGGGGGCTAGCTAATGAAAAACTGTTTTTT,CASSTRGLANEKLFF,TRBV13,NA,TRBD1,TRBJ1-4
TGTGCCAGCAGTAAAGGGGGTTTAGCCTATAATTCACCCCTCCACTTT,CASSKGGLAYNSPLHF,TRBV6-1,NA,NA,TRBJ1-6
TGTGCCAGCAGCTTTTTCAGGGGGCGCGTGGGCGAAGCTTTCTTT,CASSFFRGRVGEAFF,TRBV5-6,NA,TRBD1,TRBJ1-1
TGTGCCTCCGAGGGCTTTGGCGAGCAGTACTTC,CASEGFGEQYF,TRBV27,few,NA,TRBJ2-7
TGTGCCAGCAGTTTTGGGGGCACCGGGGAGCTGTTTTTT,CASSFGGTGELFF,TRBV12-3/TRBV12-4,NA,NA,TRBJ2-2
TGTGCCAGCAGTGGTCAGGGCCCATTCTATGGCTACACCTTC,CASSGQGPFYGYTF,TRBV2,NA,NA,TRBJ1-2